Listed below are T cell receptor beta chains from one sample, sequenced in a study of persistence of HIV-infected CD4 T cells. The assay was immunoSEQ multiplex PCR, and TCRdb's table has in-frame clones only and misses some. The sample has just under 65,000 clones; roughly 75% are singletons. These receptors lack a known antigen. The sequencing used CD4+ T cells sorted from PBMCs after approximately 19-hour stimulation, collected from a patient who received antiretroviral therapy. The receptors shown here come from an adult man with HIV who was CMV-seropositive. The CDR3 runs from the conserved cysteine through the conserved F or W. Fields, in order: V gene, J gene, CDR3 protein.

>TRBV18|TRBJ2-7
CASSPVGGTGSYEQYF
>TRBV5-1|TRBJ1-5
CASSQGDKTDGQPQHF
>TRBV25-1|TRBJ2-1
CASLGYYAGEEQFF
>TRBV5-5|TRBJ1-1
CASSFALRTEAFF
>TRBV4-1|TRBJ2-7
CASSQSGGGSSSYEQYF
>TRBV11-3|TRBJ2-7
CASSPKGGSYEQYF
>TRBV19|TRBJ1-2
CASKGGDRGYGYTF
>TRBV6-5|TRBJ2-7
CASSYSWTGVSYEQYF
>TRBV5-5|TRBJ1-4
CASSLGGGHLNEKLFF
>TRBV19|TRBJ2-3
CASSLYRAATDTQYF
>TRBV5-5|TRBJ1-1
CASSTGPEAFF
>TRBV2|TRBJ2-7
CASSGGQGLAYEQYF
>TRBV5-1|TRBJ1-2
CASRTGQGTGGYTF
>TRBV6-2/TRBV6-3|TRBJ1-5
CASSYTAQPQHF
>TRBV5-4|TRBJ2-6
CASSLGGSGANVLTF
>TRBV6-5|TRBJ2-7
CASTLDRSSYEQYF
>TRBV19|TRBJ1-4
CASSISATNEKLFF
>TRBV5-4|TRBJ2-4
CASSPGGAAAKNIQYF
>TRBV19|TRBJ1-2
CASSIRDPLNYGYTF
>TRBV11-2|TRBJ1-2
CASSLGDHYGYTF
>TRBV27|TRBJ2-3
CASSPTDIMGDTQYF
>TRBV7-8|TRBJ1-5
CASSQASGGDSNQPQHF
>TRBV3-1/TRBV3-2|TRBJ1-1
CASSPGGVAEAFF
>TRBV5-1|TRBJ1-2
CASSLVSRGEDGYTF
>TRBV6-5|TRBJ2-7
CASSKIQGAAYEQYF
>TRBV6-6|TRBJ1-2
CASSFGGAHYGYTF
>TRBV29-1|TRBJ2-2
CSVEDPVTNGELFF
>TRBV10-2|TRBJ2-7
CASSVPGQTREQYF
>TRBV6-1|TRBJ1-2
CASSEGTGLYGYTF
>TRBV4-1|TRBJ2-7
CASSQEETSSYEQYF
>TRBV5-1|TRBJ1-1
CASTENSNTEAFF
>TRBV3-1/TRBV3-2|TRBJ1-2
CASSLYRTVENYGYTF
>TRBV28|TRBJ1-2
CASSDSGYGYTF
>TRBV2|TRBJ2-6
CATPGTGHSSGANVLTF
>TRBV7-2|TRBJ2-1
CASSFKRSQNEQFF
>TRBV18|TRBJ1-1
CASSPPLRNTEAFF
>TRBV18|TRBJ1-5
CASSPGLNQPQHF
>TRBV30|TRBJ1-1
CAWSKRDSMNTEAFF
>TRBV6-5|TRBJ1-2
CASSYSPNYGYTF
>TRBV14|TRBJ2-7
CASSQGGVGEQYF
>TRBV19|TRBJ2-6
CASSIQGSSGANVLTF
>TRBV18|TRBJ1-6
CASSTDSNSPLHF
>TRBV5-1|TRBJ1-2
CASSLGNGQANYGYTF
>TRBV28|TRBJ1-4
CASSLIGGRGNEKLFF
>TRBV9|TRBJ2-2
CASSVEAAAGELFF
>TRBV7-6|TRBJ1-2
CASSPLRDSIGYTF
>TRBV4-1|TRBJ2-6
CASSQDSQGTGANVLTF
>TRBV20-1|TRBJ2-4
CSASTGWVDIQYF
>TRBV5-6|TRBJ2-2
CASSPQDRAHTGELFF
>TRBV5-6|TRBJ1-4
CASSPDRSNEKLFF
>TRBV11-2|TRBJ2-1
CASSLGRKIAGVSYNEQFF
>TRBV12-3/TRBV12-4|TRBJ2-7
CASALSEEQYF
>TRBV9|TRBJ1-2
CASSVGGGPGGYTF
>TRBV19|TRBJ1-5
CASSISLTGLYQPQHF
>TRBV28|TRBJ2-2
CASSHPTGHGELFF
>TRBV4-1|TRBJ2-2
CASSQQTGARAGELFF